The 27 T cell receptor beta chains reported below all come from one sample, sequenced in a study of T cells in Graves' hyperthyroidism and ophthalmopathy. TCR beta CDR3 regions were amplified from RNA transcripts. First-round RT-PCR targeting the TCR CDR3 was performed with the HTBI primer set. Each CDR3 protein gets one entry after TCRdb re-called the multiplex PCR reads with MiXCR. The sample includes a few hundred thousand distinct CDR3 sequences, 15% to 19% of them seen just once. Input material: blood. The source is a woman aged 18-29 years with Graves' hyperthyroidism that later progressed to Graves' ophthalmopathy.

The V gene is TRBV5-6, the J gene TRBJ1-2; D is undetermined. V lost 4 bases and J 2 bases, leaving 12 bases between the germline ends. Germline CDR1 and CDR2: SGHDT and YYEEEE. The CDR3 is made up of 14 amino acids. Here the CDR3 reads CASSVVGPNYGYTF. The DNA for the CDR3 is TGTGCCAGCAGCGTCGTAGGGCCAAACTATGGCTACACCTTC.

There are many counts of this clonotype. The chain carries TRBV6-2 or TRBV6-3 and TRBJ2-3, with 10 bases that match TRBD1. The CDR3 consists of 16 residues. V gave up 1 base and J gave up 3 bases; unmatched junction bases: 4. The germline V gene has CDR1 MNHEY and CDR2 SVGEGT. In DNA, the CDR3 is TGTGCCAGCAGTTACTGGAGGGACAGGGGAACAGATACGCAGTATTTT. It yields the protein CASSYWRDRGTDTQYF.

The chain couples TRBV9 to TRBJ1-1; maybe TRBD1 (5 bases). This CDR3 has 14 residues. The germline V gene encodes CDR1 SGDLS and CDR2 YYNGEE. Trimming left V 6 bases short and J 5 bases short, with 17 bases between. The CDR3 loop is CASNEGEGRTEAFF. As DNA, the CDR3 is TGTGCCAGCAACGAAGGGGAGGGGAGGACTGAAGCTTTCTTT.

This clonotype has ten or more counts. DNA for the CDR3: TGTGCCAGCAGTCGGGACCCCCGAGCGCCCCAGCATTTT. Its protein is CASSRDPRAPQHF. The chain has TRBV27 and TRBJ1-5; D perhaps matches TRBD1 (5 bases). Trimming took off 5 bases at V and 9 bases at J, with 14 bases between the two ends. Germline loops: CDR1 MNHEY, CDR2 SMNVEV (reference sequence). The CDR3 is 13 amino acids.

In this sample, this clonotype turned up many times. The chain carries TRBV7-2 and TRBJ2-1; D is ambiguous. The CDR3 spans 17 residues. Germline CDR1 is SGHTA and CDR2 is FQGNSA. With 5 bases removed from V and 0 bases from J, the gap between germline ends came to 17 bases. CDR3 nucleotide sequence: TGTGCCAGCAGCCCGGTGGCATCCACCAGCTCCTACAATGAGCAGTTCTTC. Translating it yields CASSPVASTSSYNEQFF.

In this sample, this clonotype turned up a few times. The chain has TRBV15 and TRBJ1-4, with a tentative D call TRBD1 (5 bases). With 0 bases removed from V and 6 bases from J, the gap between germline ends came to 11 bases. This CDR3 spans 15 amino acids. Germline CDR1 reads LNHNV; CDR2 reads YYDKDF (reference sequence). This CDR3 reads CATSRDEGGDEKLFF. CDR3 in DNA: TGTGCCACCAGCAGAGATGAGGGAGGGGATGAAAAACTGTTTTTT.

This clonotype has at least ten counts. The J gene is TRBJ2-1, the V gene TRBV7-2; weak D call: TRBD2 (6 bases). The germline gives CDR1 SGHTA, CDR2 FQGNSA. This CDR3 contains 13 residues. V shed 5 bases and J shed 8 bases, with 13 bases lying between them. CDR3 coding DNA: TGTGCCAGCAGCCCGGAGACTAGTTATGAGCAGTTCTTC. Translation gives CASSPETSYEQFF.

This clonotype has only a few counts. V usage is TRBV6-1 and J usage is TRBJ2-3, with 9 bases matching TRBD2. Losses at the gene ends were 5 bases for V and 2 bases for J; bases not matched to a gene: 8. The germline gives CDR1 MNHNS, CDR2 SASEGT. The CDR3 consists of 16 residues. The CDR3 loop reads CASSFDSGSATDTQYF. CDR3 sequence (DNA): TGTGCCAGCAGTTTCGATAGCGGGAGTGCCACAGATACGCAGTATTTT.

This clonotype was counted only a few times. The V call is TRBV9, the J call TRBJ2-1, with 12 bases that match TRBD1. The CDR3 extends over 15 amino acids. Germline trimming cut 4 bases from V and 7 bases from J; bases unmatched to any gene: 6. Germline CDR1 is SGDLS and CDR2 is YYNGEE. The CDR3 loop reads CASSPGTGGMNEQFF. CDR3 DNA: TGTGCCAGCAGCCCAGGGACAGGGGGCATGAATGAGCAGTTCTTC.

The J gene is TRBJ1-4, the V gene TRBV4-1; 10 bases line up with TRBD1. Germline V lookup: CDR1 MGHRA, CDR2 YSYEKL. This CDR3 comprises 17 residues. Losses at the gene ends were 1 base for V and 8 bases for J; bases not matched to a gene: 10. CDR3 in amino acids: CASSQGPGQGKGEKLFF. CDR3 nucleotide sequence: TGCGCCAGCAGCCAAGGTCCGGGACAGGGGAAAGGAGAAAAACTGTTTTTT.

The chain uses TRBV29-1 and TRBJ2-5; possible D gene TRBD2, 6 bases. Trimming stripped 5 bases from V and 4 bases from J, with 14 bases between. The germline gives CDR1 SQVTM, CDR2 ANQGSEA. The CDR3 length is 13 residues. CDR3: CSVISLGGETQYF. The CDR3 region has the DNA TGCAGCGTTATATCTCTGGGAGGAGAGACCCAGTACTTC.

The chain couples TRBV19 to TRBJ2-1, with 8 bases that match TRBD2. Germline lookup yields CDR1 LNHDA and CDR2 SQIVND (reference sequence). V lost 6 bases to trimming and J lost 1 base; unmatched junction nucleotides: 11. CDR3 length: 17 residues. CDR3: CASSWRLLAESYNEQFF. The CDR3 nucleotides are TGTGCCAGTAGCTGGCGGTTACTAGCGGAGTCCTACAATGAGCAGTTCTTC.

A note on this clonotype: It may be a read error: a sequence one base away is much more abundant. The rearrangement joins TRBV2 to TRBJ2-1; 15 bases line up with TRBD2. Per the germline V gene, CDR1 is SNHLY and CDR2 is FYNNEI. The CDR3 contains 18 residues. The J segment lost 7 bases and the V segment lost 7 bases, leaving 14 bases of the junction unmatched. The CDR3 DNA is TGTGCCAGCAAGGGGAGGACTAGCGGGAGGGCCTTAGGTAATGAGCAGTTCTTC. This codes for CASKGRTSGRALGNEQFF.

This chain connects TRBV5-4 to TRBJ2-7; D ambiguous. CDR3 length equals 12 residues. CDR1 and CDR2 (germline): SGHNT, YYREEE (reference sequence). Trimming pared 3 bases from V and 4 bases from J, leaving 8 bases between. The CDR3 DNA sequence: TGTGCCAGCAGCTCCGGTCGATACGAGCAGTACTTC. Translation gives CASSSGRYEQYF.

This clonotype was seen ten or more times. J is TRBJ2-1 and V is TRBV2; 10 nucleotides align to TRBD2. V shed 4 bases and J 6 bases; nucleotides not matched to a gene: 6. Germline CDR1 is SNHLY and CDR2 is FYNNEI. The CDR3 consists of 15 residues. CDR3 DNA sequence: TGTGCCAGCAGTGCGTCTAGCGGGAGTAGCAATGAGCAGTTCTTC. Translating gives CASSASSGSSNEQFF. The whole variable domain, filled in from reference TRBV2 and TRBJ2-1, reads EPEVTQTPSHQVTQMGQEVILRCVPISNHLYFYWYRQILGQKVEFLVSFYNNEISEKSEIFDDQFSVERPDGSNFTLKIRSTKLEDSAMYFCASSASSGSSNEQFFGPGTRLTVL.

There are many counts of this clonotype. The gene calls are TRBV7-2 and TRBJ2-2; D is unresolved. Germline V lookup: CDR1 SGHTA, CDR2 FQGNSA. The CDR3 has 15 amino acids. V was cut by 3 bases and J by 1 base, with 9 bases left in between. Here the CDR3 DNA reads TGTGCCAGCAGCTTCAGCTGGCGGAACACCGGGGAGCTGTTTTTT. As protein: CASSFSWRNTGELFF.

The chain joins TRBV2 to TRBJ2-7; TRBD2 matches 13 bases. The length of the CDR3 is 19 residues. The germline CDR1 and CDR2 sequences are SNHLY and FYNNEI. The V gene end was trimmed by 0 bases and the J gene end by 5 bases; junction bases not matched to a gene: 13. This chain's CDR3 is CASSEATRLAGGGNDEQYF. CDR3 sequence (DNA): TGTGCCAGCAGTGAAGCGACGAGACTAGCGGGAGGAGGTAACGACGAGCAGTACTTC.

The CDR3: CSAVGGFSYNSPLHF. The CDR3 DNA reads as TGCAGTGCCGTGGGGGGGTTCTCCTATAATTCACCCCTCCACTTT. The V call is TRBV20-1, the J call TRBJ1-6, with D tentatively TRBD1 (5 bases). Trimming took off 6 bases at V and 0 bases at J, with 12 bases between the two ends. Germline loops: CDR1 DFQATT, CDR2 SNEGSKA (reference sequence). This CDR3 is built from 15 residues.

The chain uses TRBV7-2 and TRBJ2-1, with 11 nucleotides matching TRBD2. V trimming: 5 bases; J trimming: 4 bases; junction bases outside the gene matches: 7. Germline CDR1 and CDR2: SGHTA and FQGNSA. CDR3 length equals 16 residues. CDR3: CASSPVTSGSYNEQFF. DNA for the CDR3: TGTGCCAGCAGCCCCGTAACTAGCGGGAGTTACAATGAGCAGTTCTTC.

This clonotype has at least ten counts. The gene calls are TRBV28 and TRBJ2-5, with D hard to call. The CDR3 spans 15 residues. Trimming cost V 6 bases and J 5 bases, with 19 bases left between them. The germline V gene encodes CDR1 MDHEN and CDR2 SYDVKM. The CDR3 reads CASSPDLSGVETQYF. The CDR3 DNA reads TGTGCCAGCAGCCCGGACCTTTCGGGTGTCGAGACCCAGTACTTC.

This clonotype came up many times. The gene calls are TRBV2 and TRBJ1-5; the D is unclear. Germline CDR1 is SNHLY and CDR2 is FYNNEI. Trimming took 0 bases from V and 2 from J, leaving 14 bases between them. The CDR3 extends over 17 amino acids. The CDR3 sequence is CASSEAGSAVGNQPQHF. CDR3 nucleotides: TGTGCCAGCAGTGAAGCCGGTTCGGCCGTTGGCAATCAGCCCCAGCATTTT.

This clonotype was seen at least ten times. CDR3 in amino acids: CSARGAGQGHSYEQYF. Here the CDR3 DNA reads TGCAGTGCTAGAGGGGCGGGACAGGGACACTCCTACGAGCAGTACTTC. The chain carries TRBV20-1 and TRBJ2-7, with TRBD1 matching over 9 bases. The V gene end was trimmed by 1 base and the J gene end by 0 bases; junction bases not matched to a gene: 7. Germline CDR1 DFQATT, CDR2 SNEGSKA (reference sequence). This CDR3 has 16 amino acids.

This clonotype was counted at least ten times. The V and J genes are TRBV6-2 or TRBV6-3 and TRBJ2-7; 8 nucleotides match TRBD1. Germline V CDR1 and CDR2: MNHEY, SVGEGT. With V trimmed by 4 bases and J by 0 bases, 8 bases remained unmatched. The CDR3 loop spans 16 amino acids. As DNA, the CDR3 is TGTGCCAGCAGTTCCCTCAGGGGGCCCATCTCCTACGAGCAGTACTTC. Protein sequence: CASSSLRGPISYEQYF.

The chain combines TRBV19 with TRBJ1-5; perhaps TRBD1 as D (6 bases). This CDR3 comprises 14 residues. V was trimmed by 3 bases and J by 3 bases, leaving 9 bases between them. The germline CDR1 and CDR2 sequences are LNHDA and SQIVND (reference sequence). This CDR3 reads CASSIQGSNQPQHF. Here the CDR3 DNA reads TGTGCCAGTAGTATCCAGGGGTCCAATCAGCCCCAGCATTTT.

The rearrangement uses TRBV12-3 or TRBV12-4 and TRBJ2-1, with 7 bases lining up with TRBD2. After removal of 5 bases from V and 5 bases from J, the junction contained 6 bases not matched to a gene. The CDR3 contains 14 residues. CDR3 residues: CASSTTGTNNEQFF. The CDR3 DNA sequence: TGTGCCAGCAGTACAACCGGGACTAACAATGAGCAGTTCTTC.

This clonotype has ten or more counts. The genes are TRBV30 and TRBJ1-1; a possible D gene is TRBD1 (6 bases). Per the germline V gene, CDR1 is GTSNPN and CDR2 is SVGIG (reference sequence). The CDR3 extends over 17 amino acids. V was cut by 5 bases and J by 1 base, with 23 bases left in between. The CDR3 region is CAWEKDRKQRQNTEAFF. For the CDR3, the DNA is TGTGCCTGGGAAAAGGACAGAAAACAGCGCCAGAACACTGAAGCTTTCTTT. Full variable domain (missing parts from reference TRBV30 and TRBJ1-1): SQTIHQWPATLVQPVGSPLSLECTVEGTSNPNLYWYRQAAGRGLQLLFYSVGIGQISSEVPQNLSASRPQDRQFILSSKKLLLSDSGFYLCAWEKDRKQRQNTEAFFGQGTRLTVV.

This clonotype was seen a handful of times. The chain has TRBV10-3 and TRBJ2-1; the D is unclear. The CDR3 sequence is 13 residues long. The V end lost 7 bases, the J end lost 0 bases, and 7 bases lay between the germline ends. The germline CDR1 and CDR2 sequences are ENHRY and SYGVKD. The DNA for the CDR3 is TGTGCCATCAAGGAAGGCTCCTACAATGAGCAGTTCTTC. It yields the protein CAIKEGSYNEQFF.